A selection of T cell receptor beta chains follows, all from one sample in a study of blood T cells in healthy people across ages. MiXCR was run by TCRdb on the 5' RACE reads, yielding one entry per CDR3 protein. The sample includes 600,000 to 850,000 distinct CDR3 sequences, around 25% of them seen just once. These same records also appear under a second study, on T cells of mothers and their children.

Input material: blood. The receptors were sampled from a boy aged 10-17 years in good health. Both conserved end residues are part of each CDR3. The D gene is left open where the match is weak. Size values are once, few and many counts, or a class for expanded clones, and some rows have none.

15	.	TRBV9	TRBJ1-2	.	CASSVEQVSFYGYTF
13	few	TRBV20-1	TRBJ1-2	.	CSARDPQDYGYTF
16	few	TRBV5-1	TRBJ1-3	TRBD1	CASSSGGQASGNTIYF
14	.	TRBV6-6	.	.	CASSFSGGSGEQYF
13	few	TRBV3-1	TRBJ2-1	.	CASSQILGGEQFF
15	once	TRBV6-6	TRBJ1-6	TRBD1	CASSSRDRDFSPLHF
14	.	TRBV24-1	TRBJ2-7	.	CATSDADRIYEQYF
11	few	TRBV29-1	TRBJ2-7	.	CSEGRPNEQYF
17	.	TRBV7-9	TRBJ2-7	TRBD1	CASSLAPRTGGNYEQYF
14	.	TRBV20-1	TRBJ2-7	.	CSALKTGSSYEQYF
14	.	TRBV6-1	.	.	CASSEVGGWETQYF
13	.	TRBV7-2	TRBJ2-7	.	CASSRLVGYEQYF
13	.	TRBV20-1	TRBJ2-7	TRBD1	CSAAWTGAYEQYF
17	few	TRBV18	TRBJ2-1	TRBD2	CASSKSLLLAEEGEQFF
17	.	TRBV7-2	TRBJ1-1	.	CASSLRGVQRRSTEAFF
16	few	TRBV6-5	TRBJ2-3	.	CASSPFVDIGTDTQYF
14	.	TRBV4-1	TRBJ2-7	.	CASAGQGSSYEQYF
14	few	TRBV5-5	TRBJ1-4	.	CASSLGRFGEKLFF
13	.	TRBV7-3	TRBJ1-1	.	CASSLFTGTEAFF
15	.	TRBV20-1	TRBJ2-3	.	CSARDRLRGPDTQYF
13	.	TRBV29-1	TRBJ2-7	.	CSVEVYDNYEQYF
15	.	TRBV4-2	TRBJ2-1	.	CASTIISSSYNEQFF
15	.	TRBV24-1	TRBJ2-5	.	CATSDLGSSQETQYF
12	.	TRBV7-6	.	.	CASRGDYNEQFF
15	few	TRBV4-1	TRBJ2-2	.	CASSQILRGYGELFF
13	.	TRBV5-1	TRBJ1-1	.	CASSPTSSTEAFF
11	.	TRBV12-3/TRBV12-4	TRBJ1-2	.	CASEEDYGYTF
15	.	TRBV7-8	.	.	CASSLELTPRETQYF
15	many	TRBV4-3	TRBJ2-2	TRBD2	CASSQAGGNTGELFF
15	.	TRBV7-9	TRBJ2-5	TRBD2	CASSLPGRYGETQYF
15	few	TRBV20-1	TRBJ2-5	.	CSAGERLGLQETQYF
15	.	TRBV4-2	TRBJ2-5	.	CASSQWTGSGETQYF
15	few	TRBV6-5	TRBJ2-2	.	CASTQPSSNTGELFF
15	.	TRBV6-2/TRBV6-3	TRBJ2-5	TRBD2	CASSYPDGRTSGSCF
16	.	TRBV18	TRBJ2-3	.	CASSPLEISSTDTQYF
16	few	TRBV28	TRBJ1-3	.	CASNYLRSISGNTIYF
18	.	TRBV7-9	TRBJ2-1	TRBD2	CASSNTNILAATYNEQFF
19	.	TRBV28	TRBJ2-3	TRBD2	CASRLHGTSGLHYTDTQYF
19	few	TRBV27	TRBJ1-6	.	CASSLRGLRGAPYNSPLHF
16	.	TRBV28	TRBJ1-1	.	CASSLTAGFAGPEAFF
17	.	TRBV6-6	TRBJ1-1	.	CASSSEGPPFRNTEAFF
13	.	TRBV20-1	TRBJ2-1	TRBD1	CSAQTGRDNEQFF
14	few	TRBV7-2	TRBJ1-2	.	CASSYYREVYGYTF
14	.	TRBV5-5	TRBJ1-6	.	CASSNQGYNSPLHF
18	few	TRBV20-1	TRBJ2-1	TRBD2	CSARESNLREEDYNEQFF
16	.	TRBV7-6	TRBJ1-2	.	CASSSITGPPYKGYTF
12	few	TRBV29-1	TRBJ2-1	.	CSVVLGYNEQFF
14	.	TRBV5-4	TRBJ1-4	.	CASSLRDNNEKLFF
17	few	TRBV20-1	TRBJ1-6	.	CSARDFATMDLNSPLHF
20	.	TRBV27	TRBJ2-7	.	CASSSFLEGASGLSSYEQDF
15	.	TRBV2	TRBJ1-1	.	CASSDPGRGNTEAFF
16	few	TRBV6-1	TRBJ2-1	TRBD2	CASSTAGLADNNEQFF
18	.	TRBV7-3	TRBJ2-6	.	CASSLFGQGTSGANVLTF
16	.	TRBV29-1	TRBJ2-3	TRBD2	CSVELAGGGPVDTQYF